The rows below give T cell receptor beta chains drawn from one sample of a study of T cells after yellow fever vaccination. MiXCR, run by TCRdb on the 5' RACE reads, gives a single entry per CDR3 protein. The sample holds some 600,000 distinct CDR3 sequences; about 12% are singletons and the top ten take approximately 15%. Sequencing used PBMCs, obtained on the day of the yellow fever booster vaccination. The origin of the receptors is a man aged 25-40 years who received the YFV17D yellow fever vaccine. Both conserved end residues are part of each CDR3. The D gene is left open where the match is weak. Some rows mark clone size as missing; the rest say once, few, many or name a class of expanded clone.

CDR3,DNA,J,size,V,D
CASSQGDSRPSQFF,TGTGCCAGCAGCCAGGGTGACTCTCGTCCCTCGCAGTTCTTC,TRBJ2-1,few,TRBV14,-
CASSFPGTGKVTQYF,TGTGCCAGCAGCTTCCCCGGGACAGGGAAAGTGACCCAGTACTTC,TRBJ2-5,-,TRBV5-6,TRBD1
CASRGTSGLQQYF,TGTGCCAGCAGGGGGACTAGCGGGTTACAGCAGTACTTC,TRBJ2-7,-,TRBV6-2/TRBV6-3,TRBD2
CASSQVSGRSLSSYNEQFF,TGTGCCAGCAGCCAAGTAAGCGGGAGGTCTCTTAGCTCCTACAATGAGCAGTTCTTC,TRBJ2-1,-,TRBV3-1,TRBD2
CASSKKWDGTGELFF,TGTGCCAGCAGTAAAAAATGGGACGGCACCGGGGAGCTGTTTTTT,TRBJ2-2,few,TRBV2,-
CASRLGTSGSGETQYF,TGTGCCAGCAGGCTCGGGACTAGCGGGAGTGGAGAGACCCAGTACTTC,TRBJ2-5,few,TRBV5-4,TRBD2
CASSLALGQGASGELFF,TGTGCCAGCAGCTTAGCCCTAGGACAGGGGGCGTCCGGGGAGCTGTTTTTT,TRBJ2-2,few,TRBV7-2,TRBD1
CASSPGFEDQPQHF,TGTGCCAGCAGCCCAGGGTTTGAGGATCAGCCCCAGCATTTT,TRBJ1-5,-,TRBV12-3/TRBV12-4,-
CATSDSTRGETQYF,TGTGCCACCAGTGATTCGACCCGAGGGGAGACCCAGTACTTC,TRBJ2-5,few,TRBV24-1,-
CASSLAPRGGDTQYF,TGTGCCAGCAGTTTAGCCCCCCGTGGCGGAGATACGCAGTATTTT,TRBJ2-3,few,TRBV12-3/TRBV12-4,-
CASSSPPWGEQFF,TGTGCCAGCAGCTCGCCACCCTGGGGTGAGCAGTTCTTC,TRBJ2-1,few,TRBV7-2,-
CASSFDRPTDTQYF,TGTGCCAGCAGTTTTGACAGGCCCACAGATACGCAGTATTTT,TRBJ2-3,-,TRBV12-3/TRBV12-4,-
CASSQDRLSNEQFF,TGCGCCAGCAGCCAAGATAGATTGAGCAATGAGCAGTTCTTC,TRBJ2-1,-,TRBV4-3,-
CASSLGQGGSGRGEQFF,TGTGCCAGCAGCTTGGGACAGGGTGGTAGCGGGAGAGGGGAGCAGTTCTTC,TRBJ2-1,-,TRBV5-8,TRBD2
CASTEDGNTGELFF,TGTGCCAGCACCGAGGACGGGAACACCGGGGAGCTGTTTTTT,TRBJ2-2,-,TRBV7-3,-
CASSQGAVETQYF,TGTGCCAGCAGTCAAGGGGCGGTAGAGACCCAGTACTTC,TRBJ2-5,-,TRBV11-2,-
CASSPRGGMNTGELFF,TGTGCCAGCAGCCCTCGGGGAGGGATGAACACCGGGGAGCTGTTTTTT,TRBJ2-2,-,TRBV7-6,TRBD2
CASSPRRDRAGNEQFF,TGTGCCAGCTCACCACGGCGAGACAGGGCTGGAAATGAGCAGTTCTTC,TRBJ2-1,few,TRBV18,TRBD1
CATLADTATYGYTF,TGTGCCACCTTAGCCGACACCGCGACTTATGGCTACACCTTC,TRBJ1-2,-,TRBV6-1,-
CASRRTSGLYNEQFF,TGTGCCAGCAGACGGACTAGCGGGCTTTACAATGAGCAGTTCTTC,TRBJ2-1,few,TRBV6-2/TRBV6-3,TRBD2
CASTRQMGETQYF,TGTGCCAGCACCAGACAGATGGGAGAGACCCAGTACTTC,TRBJ2-5,-,TRBV6-5,-
CASSPRLAGLQETQYF,TGTGCCAGCAGTCCTCGCCTAGCGGGCCTCCAAGAGACCCAGTACTTC,TRBJ2-5,few,TRBV28,TRBD2
CASSLNNFYEQYF,TGTGCCAGCAGTTTGAACAATTTCTACGAGCAGTACTTC,TRBJ2-7,few,TRBV27,-
CSASNPLAGRQETQYF,TGCAGTGCTAGTAATCCCCTAGCGGGAAGACAAGAGACCCAGTACTTC,TRBJ2-5,-,TRBV20-1,TRBD2
CASSYSRSEAFF,TGTGCCAGCAGTTACTCGAGGAGTGAAGCTTTCTTT,TRBJ1-1,-,TRBV6-2/TRBV6-3,-
CASSRYLQSPQYF,TGTGCCAGCAGCAGATATCTCCAAAGTCCGCAGTATTTT,TRBJ2-3,-,TRBV7-3,-
CASSAPKNTGELFF,TGTGCCAGCAGCGCCCCGAAGAACACCGGGGAGCTGTTTTTT,TRBJ2-2,once,TRBV9,-
CASSPPNSEETQYF,TGTGCCAGCTCACCACCGAACAGCGAAGAGACCCAGTACTTC,TRBJ2-5,few,TRBV18,-
CSARDNPPAPNDEQFF,TGCAGTGCTAGAGATAACCCCCCGGCTCCTAATGATGAGCAGTTCTTC,TRBJ2-1,few,TRBV20-1,-
CAIKYREDTGELFF,TGTGCCATCAAGTACAGGGAGGACACCGGGGAGCTGTTTTTT,TRBJ2-2,-,TRBV10-3,-
CASTSRYEQYF,TGTGCCAGCACCTCCAGGTACGAGCAGTACTTC,TRBJ2-7,-,TRBV28,-
CASSYQPDGSEEQYF,TGTGCCAGCAGCTACCAGCCTGATGGGTCGGAGGAGCAGTACTTC,TRBJ2-7,few,TRBV7-3,-
CASSLFLAGEPGMYGTQYF,TGTGCCAGCAGCTTATTTTTGGCGGGGGAGCCGGGAATGTATGGGACCCAGTACTTC,TRBJ2-5,few,TRBV7-8,TRBD2
CSAATSGKLYEQYF,TGCAGTGCGGCGACTAGCGGGAAACTCTACGAGCAGTACTTC,TRBJ2-7,-,TRBV20-1,TRBD2
CASSPSAGRGLADTQYF,TGTGCCAGCAGCCCAAGCGCCGGGAGAGGATTAGCAGATACGCAGTATTTT,TRBJ2-3,few,TRBV14,-
CASSQAASDSYEQYF,TGTGCCAGCAGCCAAGCGGCTAGCGACTCCTACGAGCAGTACTTC,TRBJ2-7,-,TRBV3-1,-
CASSLRLDTDTQYF,TGTGCCAGCAGCTTACGCCTCGATACAGATACGCAGTATTTT,TRBJ2-3,few,TRBV7-2,-
CASSLAEWDTQYF,TGTGCCAGCAGCTTAGCCGAGTGGGATACGCAGTATTTT,TRBJ2-3,few,TRBV7-9,-
CAWAAGSSYEQYF,TGTGCCTGGGCGGCGGGAAGCTCCTACGAGCAGTACTTC,TRBJ2-7,-,TRBV30,-
CASSYFVRDQETQYF,TGTGCCAGCAGTTACTTTGTCCGGGACCAAGAGACCCAGTACTTC,TRBJ2-5,-,TRBV6-2/TRBV6-3,-
CASSPPPVGNGYTF,TGTGCCAGCAGTCCGCCCCCTGTGGGCAATGGCTACACCTTC,TRBJ1-2,few,TRBV28,-